Sequencing of this T cell receptor (beta chain) was carried out in a study of T cell responses to AZD1222 COVID-19 vaccine. TCRdb's table, derived via immunoSEQ multiplex PCR, lists solely in-frame clones and lacks some. The sample holds roughly 140,000 clones, about 92% seen once. The CDR3 contains 16 residues. V lost 5 bases, J lost 10 bases, and 17 bases stayed unmatched. Germline V gives CDR1 SEHNR, CDR2 FQNEAQ (reference sequence). On this clone itself: Its antigen is undetermined.

Study-level points and caveats: Most donors were white British and more were female, and clonal diversity was possibly underestimated. Seropositive status at baseline applied to only six AZD1222 recipients. With dominance at 160-218 and 743-854, vaccine-associated CD4 TCRs spanned spike.

The sample here was peripheral blood, taken on day 0 of AZD1222 vaccination. The rearrangement uses TRBV7-9 and TRBJ1-5, with 7 bases fitting TRBD1. The TCR sequence derives from an adult in good health. The chain's CDR3 is CASSHSTGLGSGPQHF. The DNA of the CDR3 is TGTGCCAGCAGCCACTCGACAGGGCTCGGGTCGGGACCCCAGCATTTT.